This T cell receptor beta chain originates from a study of T-cell reconstitution after alpha-beta-depleted transplantation in children. Trimming pared 2 bases from V and 0 bases from J, leaving 11 bases between. CDR1 and CDR2 from the germline V gene are LGHNT and FRNRAP. CDR3 length equals 16 residues. This clonotype was counted ten times or more. During its preparation, the TCRbeta library received unique molecular identifiers. Via MiXCR, TCRdb re-called the PCR reads, giving one row per CDR3 protein. The table lists 65,000 to 70,000 distinct CDR3 sequences, roughly 4.5% of them singletons. Sample: PBMCs, mostly from graft donor cells, taken 180 days after TCRalphabeta/CD19-depleted stem cell transplant. The origin of this receptor is a boy under two years old who had a stem cell transplant for acute myeloid leukemia, so the T cells may come from the graft donor. V is TRBV12-5 and J is TRBJ2-4, with D perhaps matching TRBD2 (5 bases). The CDR3 region has the DNA TGTGCTAGTGGTTTGAGCGGCAGACTAGCCAAAAACATTCAGTACTTC. This encodes CASGLSGRLAKNIQYF. Full variable domain (missing parts from reference TRBV12-5 and TRBJ2-4): DARVTQTPRHKVTEMGQEVTMRCQPILGHNTVFWYRQTMMQGLELLAYFRNRAPLDDSGMPKDRFSAEMPDATLATLKIQPSEPRDSAVYFCASGLSGRLAKNIQYFGAGTRLSVL.